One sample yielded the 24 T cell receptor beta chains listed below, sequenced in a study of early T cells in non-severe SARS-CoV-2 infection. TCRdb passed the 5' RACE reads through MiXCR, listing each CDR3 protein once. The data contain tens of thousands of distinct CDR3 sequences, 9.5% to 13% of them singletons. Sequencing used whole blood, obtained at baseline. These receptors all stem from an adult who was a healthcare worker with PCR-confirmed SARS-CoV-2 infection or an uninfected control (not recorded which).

CDR3 sequence reads: CASSGPASYEQYF. CDR3 sequence (DNA): TGTGCCAGCAGTGGTCCAGCCTCCTACGAGCAGTACTTC. V gene TRBV25-1 combines with J gene TRBJ2-7, with D hard to call. This CDR3 region has 13 residues. The germline V and J ends were trimmed by 4 bases and 0 bases, with 7 bases remaining between them. Germline assignment: CDR1 MGHDK and CDR2 SYGVNS.

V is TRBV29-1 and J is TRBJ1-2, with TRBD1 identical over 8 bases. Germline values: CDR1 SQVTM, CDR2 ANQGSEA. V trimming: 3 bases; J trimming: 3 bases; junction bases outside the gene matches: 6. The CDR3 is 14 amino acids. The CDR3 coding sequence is TGCAGCGTTGATATAACAGGGGGTGACTATGGCTACACCTTC. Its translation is CSVDITGGDYGYTF.

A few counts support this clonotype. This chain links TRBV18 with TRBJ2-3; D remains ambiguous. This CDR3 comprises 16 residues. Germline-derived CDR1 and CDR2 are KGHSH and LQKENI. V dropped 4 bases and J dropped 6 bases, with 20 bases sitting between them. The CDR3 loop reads CASSLRVWGNVDTQYF. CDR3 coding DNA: TGTGCCAGCTCACTCAGAGTGTGGGGAAATGTGGATACGCAGTATTTT.

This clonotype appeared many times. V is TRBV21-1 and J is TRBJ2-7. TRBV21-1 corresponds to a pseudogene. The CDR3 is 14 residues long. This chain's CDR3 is CASTPTHDSYEQYF. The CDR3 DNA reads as TGTGCCAGCACTCCTACCCACGACTCCTACGAGCAGTACTTC.

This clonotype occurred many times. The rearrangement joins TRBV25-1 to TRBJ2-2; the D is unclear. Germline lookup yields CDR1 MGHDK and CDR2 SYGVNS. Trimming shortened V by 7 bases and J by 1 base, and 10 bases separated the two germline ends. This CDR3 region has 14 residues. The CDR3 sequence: CASTLWENTGELFF. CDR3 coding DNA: TGTGCCAGCACGTTGTGGGAGAACACCGGGGAGCTGTTTTTT.

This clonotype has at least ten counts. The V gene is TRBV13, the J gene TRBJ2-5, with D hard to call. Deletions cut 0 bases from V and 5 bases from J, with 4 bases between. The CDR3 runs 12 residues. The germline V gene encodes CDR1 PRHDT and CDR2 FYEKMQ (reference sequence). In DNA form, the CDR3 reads TGTGCCAGCAGCTTAGGCTGGGAGACCCAGTACTTC. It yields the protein CASSLGWETQYF.

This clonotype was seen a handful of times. The CDR3, as DNA: TGTGCCTGGAACCCCCCTGGGCGGTACTATGGCTACACCTTC. It specifies CAWNPPGRYYGYTF. The rearrangement uses TRBV30 and TRBJ1-2, with D uncertain. V lost 4 bases, J lost 3 bases, and 15 bases lay in between. This CDR3 comprises 14 residues. Germline loops: CDR1 GTSNPN, CDR2 SVGIG (reference sequence).

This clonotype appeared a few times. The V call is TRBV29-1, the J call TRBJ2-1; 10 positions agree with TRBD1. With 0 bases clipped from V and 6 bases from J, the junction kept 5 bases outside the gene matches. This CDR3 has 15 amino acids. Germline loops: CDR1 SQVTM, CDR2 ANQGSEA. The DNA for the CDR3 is TGCAGCGTTGAAGATGACAGGGGGCCGATCAATGAGCAGTTCTTC. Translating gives CSVEDDRGPINEQFF.

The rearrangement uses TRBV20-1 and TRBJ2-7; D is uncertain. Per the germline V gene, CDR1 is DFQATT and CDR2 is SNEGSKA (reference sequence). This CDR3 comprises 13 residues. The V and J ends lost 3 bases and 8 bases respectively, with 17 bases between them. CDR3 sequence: CSASPANVNQQYF. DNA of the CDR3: TGCAGTGCTAGTCCCGCGAACGTAAACCAGCAGTACTTC.

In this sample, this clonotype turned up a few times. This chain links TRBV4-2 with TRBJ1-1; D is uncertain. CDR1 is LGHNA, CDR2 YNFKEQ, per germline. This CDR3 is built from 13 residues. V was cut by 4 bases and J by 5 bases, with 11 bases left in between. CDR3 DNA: TGTGCCAGCAGCCTACGGAGGGAGACTGAAGCTTTCTTT. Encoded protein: CASSLRRETEAFF.

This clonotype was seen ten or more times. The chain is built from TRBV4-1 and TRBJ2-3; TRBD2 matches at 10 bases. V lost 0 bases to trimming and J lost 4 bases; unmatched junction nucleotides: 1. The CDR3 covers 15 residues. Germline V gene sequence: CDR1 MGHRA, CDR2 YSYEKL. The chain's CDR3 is CASSQDGLAADTQYF. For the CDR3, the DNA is TGCGCCAGCAGCCAAGATGGACTAGCGGCAGATACGCAGTATTTT.

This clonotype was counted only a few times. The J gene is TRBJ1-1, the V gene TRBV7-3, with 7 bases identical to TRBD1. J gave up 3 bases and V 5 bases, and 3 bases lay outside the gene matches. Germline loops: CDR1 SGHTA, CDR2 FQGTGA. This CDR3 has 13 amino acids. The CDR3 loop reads CASSRGTDTEAFF. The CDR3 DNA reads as TGTGCCAGCAGCCGCGGGACAGACACTGAAGCTTTCTTT.

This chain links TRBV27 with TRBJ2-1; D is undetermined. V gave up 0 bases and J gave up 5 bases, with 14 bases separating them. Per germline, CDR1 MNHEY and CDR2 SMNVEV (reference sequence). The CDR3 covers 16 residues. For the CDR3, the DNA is TGTGCCAGCAGTTTATCTCCCTCGCTCCCGCACAATGAGCAGTTCTTC. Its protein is CASSLSPSLPHNEQFF.

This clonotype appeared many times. The CDR3 coding sequence is TGCGCCAGCAGCTTGGATGTCGGGGGGCTCGGCACTGAAGCTTTCTTT. Translation gives CASSLDVGGLGTEAFF. The J gene is TRBJ1-1, the V gene TRBV5-1; maybe TRBD1 (6 bases). Trimming took 0 bases from V and 4 from J, leaving 16 bases between them. The germline gives CDR1 SGHRS, CDR2 YFSETQ. This CDR3 is built from 16 residues.

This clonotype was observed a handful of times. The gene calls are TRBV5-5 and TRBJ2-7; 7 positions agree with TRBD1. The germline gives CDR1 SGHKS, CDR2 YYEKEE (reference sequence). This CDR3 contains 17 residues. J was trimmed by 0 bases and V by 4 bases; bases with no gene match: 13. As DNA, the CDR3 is TGTGCCAGCAGCCCATTATCCGGGACAGCCAGCTCCTACGAGCAGTACTTC. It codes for CASSPLSGTASSYEQYF.

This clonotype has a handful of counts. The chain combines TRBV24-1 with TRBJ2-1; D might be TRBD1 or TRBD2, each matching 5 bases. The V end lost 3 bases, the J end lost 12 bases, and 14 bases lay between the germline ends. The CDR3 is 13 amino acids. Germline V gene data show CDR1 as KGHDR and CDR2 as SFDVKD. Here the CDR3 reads CATSDTGTVGQFF. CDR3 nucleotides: TGTGCCACCAGTGATACCGGGACGGTCGGGCAGTTCTTC.

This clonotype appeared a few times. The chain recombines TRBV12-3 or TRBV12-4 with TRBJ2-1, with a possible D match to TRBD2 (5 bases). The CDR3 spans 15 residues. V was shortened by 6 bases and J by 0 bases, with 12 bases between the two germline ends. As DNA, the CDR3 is TGTGCCAGCAGACCTAGCCCAAGCTCCTACAATGAGCAGTTCTTC. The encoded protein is CASRPSPSSYNEQFF.

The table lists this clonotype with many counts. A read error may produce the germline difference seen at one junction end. The CDR3, as DNA: TGTGCCACCGGTGAGGGCAGGGACACAGATACGCAGTATTTT. Encoded protein: CATGEGRDTDTQYF. The chain couples TRBV24-1 to TRBJ2-3; the D call may be TRBD1 or TRBD2 (5 bases each). Germline assignment: CDR1 KGHDR and CDR2 SFDVKD. CDR3 length: 14 residues.

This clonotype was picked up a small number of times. The CDR3 is CASSWGGSYNEQFF. Here the CDR3 DNA reads TGTGCCAGCAGTTGGGGGGGTTCCTACAATGAGCAGTTCTTC. The V call is TRBV27, the J call TRBJ2-1; 7 bases agree with TRBD2. Germline V gene sequence: CDR1 MNHEY, CDR2 SMNVEV (reference sequence). V was clipped by 4 bases and J by 1 base; unmatched bases: 1. This CDR3 contains 14 residues.

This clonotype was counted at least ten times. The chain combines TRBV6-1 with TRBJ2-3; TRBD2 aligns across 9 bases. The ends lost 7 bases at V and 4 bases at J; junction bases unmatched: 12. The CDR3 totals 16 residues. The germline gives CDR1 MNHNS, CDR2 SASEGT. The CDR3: CASNGGAGGLADTQYF. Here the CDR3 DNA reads TGTGCCAGCAATGGTGGCGCGGGGGGGCTTGCAGATACGCAGTATTTT.

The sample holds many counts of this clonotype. The CDR3 region is CASSYRLGGQGGFGELFF. CDR3 coding DNA: TGTGCCAGCAGTTACCGCCTAGGGGGACAGGGCGGTTTTGGGGAGCTGTTTTTT. The chain combines TRBV6-2 or TRBV6-3 with TRBJ2-2; 9 nucleotides match TRBD1. The trim removed 2 bases at V and 8 bases at J, leaving 15 bases unmatched. The CDR3 covers 18 residues. Germline values: CDR1 MNHEY, CDR2 SVGEGT.

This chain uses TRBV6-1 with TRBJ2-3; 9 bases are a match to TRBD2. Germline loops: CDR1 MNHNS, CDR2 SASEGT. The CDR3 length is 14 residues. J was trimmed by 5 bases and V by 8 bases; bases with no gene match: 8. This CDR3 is CASVRGGKIDTQYF. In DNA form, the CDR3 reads TGTGCCAGCGTGCGGGGGGGCAAAATAGATACGCAGTATTTT.

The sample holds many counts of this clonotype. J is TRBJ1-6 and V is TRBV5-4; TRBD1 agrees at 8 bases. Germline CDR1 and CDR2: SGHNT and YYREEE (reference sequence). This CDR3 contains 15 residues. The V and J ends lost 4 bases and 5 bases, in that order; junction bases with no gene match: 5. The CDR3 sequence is CASSLNRGDNSPLHF. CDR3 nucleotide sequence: TGTGCCAGCAGCCTCAACAGGGGGGATAATTCACCCCTCCACTTT.

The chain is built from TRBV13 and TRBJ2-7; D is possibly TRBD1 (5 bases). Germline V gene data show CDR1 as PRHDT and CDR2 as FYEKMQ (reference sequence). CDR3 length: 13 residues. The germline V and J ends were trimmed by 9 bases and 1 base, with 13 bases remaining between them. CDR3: CASVQAGSYEQYF. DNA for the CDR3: TGTGCCAGTGTACAGGCCGGGTCCTACGAGCAGTACTTC.